Sequencing of this T cell receptor beta chain was carried out in a study of a mutant IDH1 vaccine in newly diagnosed glioma. About the research overall: Radiotherapy alone preceded vaccination by 4-6 weeks; alternatively, vaccination started with temozolomide cycles. The treated population exhibited a male proportion of around 62%, a female proportion of roughly 38%, and a mean age of 40.4 years. Beforehand, treatment had been radiotherapy, temozolomide, or both; the majority received both. Broader study findings: Altogether, roughly 93% of patients exhibited vaccine-induced immune responses.

Time point described: week 5, during vaccination. Each dose of the vaccine consisted of 300 ug of mutant IDH1 20-mer peptide, with topical imiquimod. The CDR3 is 15 residues long. CDR1 and CDR2 from the germline V gene are SNHLY and FYNNEI. V lost 3 bases and J lost 3; bases outside the gene matches: 5. Regarding this clone: Its target is not known.

Clones were read by immunoSEQ multiplex PCR, and TCRdb kept only the in-frame ones, dropping some. The repertoire has some 25,000 clones, approximately 80% of them found once; the top ten carry more than 9%. J is TRBJ2-3 and V is TRBV2; 8 nucleotides align to TRBD2. This receptor was obtained from a man between 35 and 55 years old with glioma. The sequenced sample was PBMCs, obtained from a glioma patient whose treatment included an IDH1 peptide vaccine. The CDR3 DNA sequence: TGTGCCAGCAGTGATAAGGGACTAGATACAGATACGCAGTATTTT. Its protein product is CASSDKGLDTDTQYF.